The 20 T cell receptor beta chains listed next were all sequenced from one sample in a study of response to subunit inactivated influenza vaccine. TCRdb processed the RT-PCR reads anew with MiXCR; each CDR3 protein has one entry. The table has about 240,000 distinct CDR3 sequences, less than 15% seen once. The input for sequencing was non-naive T cells sorted from PBMCs, taken 14 days before vaccination. Receptors were obtained from a man in his forties or fifties who received an inactivated influenza vaccine.

This clonotype was picked up many times. The chain employs TRBV4-1 and TRBJ2-3; 7 bases map to TRBD1. The CDR3 is 17 residues long. Germline CDR1 MGHRA, CDR2 YSYEKL. J gave up 1 base and V 1 base, and 8 bases lay outside the gene matches. CDR3 nucleotides: TGCGCCAGCAGCCAAGGGGAGCAAGGGGGCGGCACAGATACGCAGTATTTT. As protein: CASSQGEQGGGTDTQYF.

The table lists this clonotype with many counts. CDR3: CASSEQAGGLPNYGYTF. The CDR3 DNA reads as TGTGCCAGCAGCGAGCAGGCGGGGGGCCTACCTAACTATGGCTACACCTTC. The rearrangement joins TRBV2 to TRBJ1-2; D may be TRBD1 (6 bases). CDR3 length: 17 residues. Germline CDR1 is SNHLY and CDR2 is FYNNEI. The V end lost 6 bases, the J end lost 0 bases, and 20 bases lay between the germline ends.

In its sample, this clonotype was seen a few times. V usage is TRBV9 and J usage is TRBJ2-1, with D perhaps given as TRBD1 or TRBD2 (6 bases each). CDR3 length: 17 residues. Trimming took off 0 bases at V and 4 bases at J, with 17 bases between the two ends. CDR1 is SGDLS, CDR2 YYNGEE, per germline. The CDR3 DNA reads TGTGCCAGCAGCGTAGAGGGGGACTTCGAAACTTACAATGAGCAGTTCTTC. It yields the protein CASSVEGDFETYNEQFF.

This clonotype was detected a few times. The rearrangement joins TRBV2 to TRBJ2-1; 11 bases match TRBD2. The CDR3 has 14 amino acids. CDR1 SNHLY and CDR2 FYNNEI come from the germline V gene. J gave up 9 bases and V 7 bases, and 8 bases lay outside the gene matches. The CDR3 is CASTPRGTSGEQFF. The CDR3, as DNA: TGTGCCAGCACCCCGAGGGGGACTAGCGGTGAGCAGTTCTTC. Filled out from reference TRBV2 and TRBJ2-1, the complete variable domain reads EPEVTQTPSHQVTQMGQEVILRCVPISNHLYFYWYRQILGQKVEFLVSFYNNEISEKSEIFDDQFSVERPDGSNFTLKIRSTKLEDSAMYFCASTPRGTSGEQFFGPGTRLTVL.

This clonotype has more than one count but fewer than ten. V usage is TRBV6-2 or TRBV6-3 and J usage is TRBJ2-1; D gene uncertain. The CDR3 runs to 14 residues. CDR1 MNHEY and CDR2 SVGEGT come from the germline V gene. V was trimmed by 8 bases and J by 10 bases, leaving 21 bases between them. CDR3 amino acids: CASRNEKAPWEQFF. The CDR3 DNA sequence: TGTGCCAGCCGAAACGAAAAGGCCCCCTGGGAGCAGTTCTTC.

The chain uses TRBV25-1 and TRBJ2-7; no reliable D call. CDR1 and CDR2 (germline): MGHDK, SYGVNS. This CDR3 spans 15 amino acids. The V gene lost 1 base and the J gene lost 0 bases, with 10 bases spanning the gap. The CDR3 is CASSESGLISYEQYF. The CDR3 DNA is TGTGCCAGCAGTGAATCTGGCCTGATCTCCTACGAGCAGTACTTC.

The CDR3, as DNA: TGTGCCAGCAGCTTAAGCGCGGTTATAAGCGAGCAGTACTTC. Protein: CASSLSAVISEQYF. This chain uses TRBV7-8 with TRBJ2-7; the D is unclear. The V and J ends lost 2 bases and 6 bases respectively, with 14 bases between them. Germline CDR1 is SGHVS and CDR2 is FQNEAQ. The CDR3 sequence is 14 residues long.

There are a few counts of this clonotype. The chain is built from TRBV20-1 and TRBJ2-1; D ambiguous. Germline values: CDR1 DFQATT, CDR2 SNEGSKA (reference sequence). CDR3 size: 16 residues. V lost 0 bases and J 2 bases, leaving 14 bases between the germline ends. This chain's CDR3 is CSARDFRLGTYNEQFF. The CDR3 region has the DNA TGCAGTGCTAGAGATTTCCGTCTTGGTACCTACAATGAGCAGTTCTTC.

This clonotype was found many times. This chain links TRBV12-3 or TRBV12-4 with TRBJ2-1; 10 bases align to TRBD2. The CDR3 has 15 residues. J lost 5 bases, V lost 3 bases, and 4 bases had no gene match. The CDR3: CASSFLAGANNEQFF. The CDR3 region has the DNA TGTGCCAGCAGTTTTCTAGCGGGGGCCAACAATGAGCAGTTCTTC.

This chain uses TRBV2 with TRBJ1-2; 8 positions match TRBD1. In germline, CDR1 is SNHLY, CDR2 FYNNEI. The junction had 7 bases not matched to a gene; V was cut back by 6 bases and J by 4 bases. This CDR3 spans 14 amino acids. The CDR3: CASSLTGGIYGYTF. The CDR3 DNA is TGTGCCAGCAGCCTAACAGGGGGAATCTATGGCTACACCTTC.

This clonotype has just a few counts. V gene TRBV5-1 combines with J gene TRBJ1-3; no definite D call. Looked up from germline, CDR1 is SGHRS and CDR2 is YFSETQ. Trimming left V 8 bases short and J 0 bases short, with 12 bases between. CDR3 length: 14 residues. In DNA, the CDR3 is TGCGCCAGTAAAGCCCAGGACTCTGGAAACACCATATATTTT. This codes for CASKAQDSGNTIYF.

In this sample, this clonotype turned up a few times. The chain joins TRBV30 to TRBJ1-1; D remains unclear. CDR1 and CDR2 from the germline V gene are GTSNPN and SVGIG (reference sequence). There are 14 residues in the CDR3. Trimming left V 0 bases short and J 0 bases short, with 8 bases between. The CDR3 is CAWSVGSVNTEAFF. In DNA form, the CDR3 reads TGTGCCTGGAGTGTAGGTTCCGTGAACACTGAAGCTTTCTTT.

This clonotype has a handful of counts. The rearrangement uses TRBV4-3 and TRBJ1-6, with 7 positions matching TRBD1. The CDR3 has 15 amino acids. V lost 2 bases to trimming and J lost 7 bases; unmatched junction nucleotides: 5. Germline V gene sequence: CDR1 LGHNA, CDR2 YSLEER. The CDR3 spells CASSQQGVGNSPLHF. Here the CDR3 DNA reads TGCGCCAGCAGCCAACAGGGGGTAGGAAATTCACCCCTCCACTTT.

A word on this clonotype: A much more abundant neighbour one base away suggests this may be a read error. The V gene is TRBV4-3, the J gene TRBJ2-5, with unresolved D. Germline V gene lookup returns CDR1 LGHNA and CDR2 YSLEER. This CDR3 has 15 residues. The CDR3 nucleotides read TGCGTCAGCAGCCAAGATAGGGCTAGTTGGGAGACCCAGTACTTC. Translation: CVSSQDRASWETQYF.

This chain uses TRBV29-1 with TRBJ2-6, with D uncertain. Trimming stripped 5 bases from V and 0 bases from J, with 2 bases between. Germline CDR1 SQVTM, CDR2 ANQGSEA. This CDR3 region has 12 residues. The CDR3: CSVTSGANVLTF. In DNA, the CDR3 is TGCAGCGTTACCTCTGGGGCCAACGTCCTGACTTTC.

V is TRBV19 and J is TRBJ2-1; possibly TRBD1 or TRBD2 for D (7 bases each). Germline CDR1 reads LNHDA; CDR2 reads SQIVND (reference sequence). The CDR3 covers 13 residues. Deletions cut 6 bases from V and 9 bases from J, with 15 bases between. The CDR3 DNA is TGTGCCAGTAGCATCGACAGGGAGGGTGAGCAGTTCTTC. Protein product: CASSIDREGEQFF.

The sample holds many counts of this clonotype. This sequence joins TRBV7-2 and TRBJ2-2, with D perhaps matching TRBD1 (6 bases). Germline V gives CDR1 SGHTA, CDR2 FQGNSA. The V end lost 4 bases, the J end lost 9 bases, and 15 bases lay between the germline ends. The CDR3 sequence is 14 residues long. The CDR3 nucleotides are TGTGCCAGCAGCTCACCGACAGGTTCCCGGGAGCTGTTTTTT. Translated: CASSSPTGSRELFF.

The V gene is TRBV12-3 or TRBV12-4, the J gene TRBJ1-1; D possibly corresponds to TRBD1 (5 bases). The CDR3 has 13 amino acids. Trimming took off 8 bases at V and 1 base at J, with 11 bases between the two ends. CDR3 DNA sequence: TGTGCCAGCCGGACACTTAGGAACACTGAAGCTTTCTTT. Amino acids: CASRTLRNTEAFF.

This clonotype was observed a handful of times. The chain recombines TRBV6-2 or TRBV6-3 with TRBJ1-4; D possibly corresponds to TRBD1 (5 bases). The CDR3 is 13 residues long. V was pared by 8 bases and J by 6 bases, with 13 bases between. Germline CDR1 is MNHEY and CDR2 is SVGEGT. CDR3 coding DNA: TGTGCCAGCCAACGGGGGTCGGATGAAAAACTGTTTTTT. It encodes CASQRGSDEKLFF.

At least ten counts were recorded for this clonotype. The chain couples TRBV6-2 or TRBV6-3 to TRBJ2-7; D is undetermined. CDR1 and CDR2 from the germline V gene are MNHEY and SVGEGT. The ends were cut back, 6 bases at V and 3 bases at J, with 9 bases in the middle. The CDR3 is made up of 12 amino acids. In nucleotides, the CDR3 is TGTGCCAGCAGGCTAGATAACTACGAGCAGTACTTC. Its translation is CASRLDNYEQYF.